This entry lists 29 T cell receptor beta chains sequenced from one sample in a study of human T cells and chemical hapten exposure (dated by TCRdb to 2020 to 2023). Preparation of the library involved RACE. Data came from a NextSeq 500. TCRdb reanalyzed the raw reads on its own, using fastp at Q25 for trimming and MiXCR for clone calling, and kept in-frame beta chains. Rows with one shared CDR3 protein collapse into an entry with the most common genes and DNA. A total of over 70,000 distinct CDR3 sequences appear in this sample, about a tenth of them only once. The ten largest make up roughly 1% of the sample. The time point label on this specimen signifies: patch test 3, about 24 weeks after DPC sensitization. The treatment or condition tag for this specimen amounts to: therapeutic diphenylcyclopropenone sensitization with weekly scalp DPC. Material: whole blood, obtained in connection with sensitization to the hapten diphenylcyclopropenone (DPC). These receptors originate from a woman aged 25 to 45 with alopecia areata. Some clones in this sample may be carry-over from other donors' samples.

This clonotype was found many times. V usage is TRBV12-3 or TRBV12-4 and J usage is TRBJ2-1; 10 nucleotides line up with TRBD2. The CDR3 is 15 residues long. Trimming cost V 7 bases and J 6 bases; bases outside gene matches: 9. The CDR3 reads CASIITSGNPNEQFF. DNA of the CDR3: TGTGCCAGCATCATAACTAGCGGGAATCCCAATGAGCAGTTCTTC.

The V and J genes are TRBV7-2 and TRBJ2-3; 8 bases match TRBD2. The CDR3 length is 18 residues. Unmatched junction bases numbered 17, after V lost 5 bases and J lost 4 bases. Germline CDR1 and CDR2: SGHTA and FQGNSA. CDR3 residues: CASSPDLISGSGADTQYF. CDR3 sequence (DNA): TGTGCCAGCAGCCCGGACCTAATCAGCGGGAGCGGAGCAGATACGCAGTATTTT.

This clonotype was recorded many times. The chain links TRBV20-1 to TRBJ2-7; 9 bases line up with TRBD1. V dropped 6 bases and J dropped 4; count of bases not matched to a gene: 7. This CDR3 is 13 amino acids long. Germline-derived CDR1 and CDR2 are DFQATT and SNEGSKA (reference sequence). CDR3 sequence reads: CSAGRTGVYEQYF. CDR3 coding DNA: TGCAGTGCCGGTAGGACAGGGGTTTACGAGCAGTACTTC.

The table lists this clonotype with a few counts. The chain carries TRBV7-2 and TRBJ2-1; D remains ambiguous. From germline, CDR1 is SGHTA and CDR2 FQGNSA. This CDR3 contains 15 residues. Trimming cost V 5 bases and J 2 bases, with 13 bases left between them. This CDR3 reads CASSLRPRAYNEQFF. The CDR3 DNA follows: TGTGCCAGCAGCCTCCGACCGCGCGCCTACAATGAGCAGTTCTTC.

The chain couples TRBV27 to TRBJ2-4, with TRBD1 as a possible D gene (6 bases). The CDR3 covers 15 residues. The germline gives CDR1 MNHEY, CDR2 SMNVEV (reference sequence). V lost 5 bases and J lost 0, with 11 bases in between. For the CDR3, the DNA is TGTGCCAGCAGTCTACAGGGATTAGCCAAAAACATTCAGTACTTC. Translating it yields CASSLQGLAKNIQYF.

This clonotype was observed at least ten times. CDR3 amino acids: CASSLGRGESRDTQYF. CDR3 DNA: TGTGCCAGCAGCTTAGGTAGAGGGGAGAGTAGAGATACGCAGTATTTT. The chain employs TRBV11-2 and TRBJ2-3, with D perhaps assigned TRBD1 or TRBD2 (5 bases each). Trimming pared 1 base from V and 5 bases from J, leaving 16 bases between. The germline CDR1 and CDR2 sequences are SGHAT and FQNNGV. This CDR3 comprises 16 residues.

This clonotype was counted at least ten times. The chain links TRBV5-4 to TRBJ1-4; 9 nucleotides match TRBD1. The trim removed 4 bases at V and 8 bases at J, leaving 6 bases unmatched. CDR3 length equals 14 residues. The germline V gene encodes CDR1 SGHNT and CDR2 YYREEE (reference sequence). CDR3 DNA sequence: TGTGCCAGCAGCCGACAGGGGGGGGAGGAAAAACTGTTTTTT. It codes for CASSRQGGEEKLFF. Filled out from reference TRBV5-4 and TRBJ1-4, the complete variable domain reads ETGVTQSPTHLIKTRGQQVTLRCSSQSGHNTVSWYQQALGQGPQFIFQYYREEENGRGNFPPRFSGLQFPNYSSELNVNALELDDSALYLCASSRQGGEEKLFFGSGTQLSVL.

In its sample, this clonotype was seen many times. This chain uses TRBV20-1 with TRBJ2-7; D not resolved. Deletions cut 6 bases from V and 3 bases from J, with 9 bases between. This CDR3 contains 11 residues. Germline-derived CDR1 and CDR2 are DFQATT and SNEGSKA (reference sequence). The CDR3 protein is CSATSVYEQYV. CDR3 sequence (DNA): TGCAGTGCCACCTCTGTCTACGAGCAGTACGTC.

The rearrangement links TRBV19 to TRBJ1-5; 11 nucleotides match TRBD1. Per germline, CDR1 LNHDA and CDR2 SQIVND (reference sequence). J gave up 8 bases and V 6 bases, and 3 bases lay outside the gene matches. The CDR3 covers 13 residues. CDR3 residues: CASRDRGREPQHF. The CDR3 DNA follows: TGTGCCAGTAGGGACAGGGGGCGTGAGCCCCAGCATTTT.

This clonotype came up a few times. This CDR3 reads CSARRALAGGPTFF. In DNA form, the CDR3 reads TGCAGTGCTCGCAGGGCGCTAGCGGGAGGGCCGACGTTCTTC. The chain uses TRBV20-1 and TRBJ2-1, with 12 bases aligning to TRBD2. CDR1 DFQATT and CDR2 SNEGSKA come from the germline V gene (reference sequence). The CDR3 has 14 amino acids. Losses at the gene ends were 5 bases for V and 15 bases for J; bases not matched to a gene: 14.

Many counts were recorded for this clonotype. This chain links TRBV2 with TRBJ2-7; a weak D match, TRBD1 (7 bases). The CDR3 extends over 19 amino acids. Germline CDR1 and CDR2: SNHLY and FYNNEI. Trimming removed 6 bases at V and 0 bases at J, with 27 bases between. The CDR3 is CASSAPRDSGLPLSYEQYV. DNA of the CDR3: TGTGCCAGCAGCGCCCCCAGGGACAGCGGGCTCCCTCTCTCCTACGAGCAGTACGTC.

The CDR3 sequence is CASSQDAFIGLAGGRSIQYF. For the CDR3, the DNA is TGCGCCAGCAGCCAAGATGCCTTTATAGGACTAGCGGGAGGTAGGAGCATTCAGTACTTC. The V call is TRBV4-3, the J call TRBJ2-4; 14 bases line up with TRBD2. J gave up 9 bases and V 0 bases, and 16 bases lay outside the gene matches. CDR1 is LGHNA, CDR2 YSLEER, per germline. CDR3 length: 20 residues.

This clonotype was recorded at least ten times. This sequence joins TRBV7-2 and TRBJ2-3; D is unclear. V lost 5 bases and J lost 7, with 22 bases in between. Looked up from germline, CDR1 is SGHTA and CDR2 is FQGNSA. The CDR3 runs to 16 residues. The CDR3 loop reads CASSQTRGNDPNTQYF. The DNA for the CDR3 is TGTGCCAGCAGCCAGACAAGAGGAAACGACCCCAATACGCAGTATTTT.

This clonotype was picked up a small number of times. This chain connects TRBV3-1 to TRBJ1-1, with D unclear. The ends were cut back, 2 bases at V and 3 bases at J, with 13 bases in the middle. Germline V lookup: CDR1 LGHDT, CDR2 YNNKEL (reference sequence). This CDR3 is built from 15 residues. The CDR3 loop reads CASSQTTPGDTEAFF. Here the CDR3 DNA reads TGTGCCAGCAGCCAAACAACCCCCGGGGACACTGAAGCTTTCTTT.

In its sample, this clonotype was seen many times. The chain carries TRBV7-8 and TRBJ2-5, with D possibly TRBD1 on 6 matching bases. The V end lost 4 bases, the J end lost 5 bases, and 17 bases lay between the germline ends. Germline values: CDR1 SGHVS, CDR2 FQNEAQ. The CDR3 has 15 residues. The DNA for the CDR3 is TGTGCCAGCAGCTATGCTCAGGGGATGTTGGAGACCCAGTACTTC. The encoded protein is CASSYAQGMLETQYF.

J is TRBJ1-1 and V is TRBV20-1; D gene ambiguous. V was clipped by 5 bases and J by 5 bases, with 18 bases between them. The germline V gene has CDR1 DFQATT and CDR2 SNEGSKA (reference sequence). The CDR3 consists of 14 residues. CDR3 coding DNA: TGCAGTGCTGGGTCGGGCAGTGAGGTGACTGAAGCTTTCTTT. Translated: CSAGSGSEVTEAFF.

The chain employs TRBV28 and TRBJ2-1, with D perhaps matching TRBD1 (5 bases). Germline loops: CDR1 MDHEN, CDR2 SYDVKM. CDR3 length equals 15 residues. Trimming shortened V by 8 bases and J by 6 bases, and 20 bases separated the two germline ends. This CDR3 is CASRKQIMGLNEQFF. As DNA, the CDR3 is TGTGCCAGCCGAAAACAGATTATGGGGCTCAATGAGCAGTTCTTC.

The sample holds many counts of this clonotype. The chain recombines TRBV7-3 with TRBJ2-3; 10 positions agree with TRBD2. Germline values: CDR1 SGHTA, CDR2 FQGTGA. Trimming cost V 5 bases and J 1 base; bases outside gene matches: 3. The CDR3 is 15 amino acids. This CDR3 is CASSPGTSGTDTQYF. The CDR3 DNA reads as TGTGCCAGCAGCCCGGGGACTAGCGGCACAGATACGCAGTATTTT.

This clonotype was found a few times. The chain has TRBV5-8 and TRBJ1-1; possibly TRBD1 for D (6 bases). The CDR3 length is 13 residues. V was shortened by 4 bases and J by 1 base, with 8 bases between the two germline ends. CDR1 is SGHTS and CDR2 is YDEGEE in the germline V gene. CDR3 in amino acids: CASSQQGNTEAFF. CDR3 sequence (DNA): TGTGCCAGCAGCCAACAGGGGAACACTGAAGCTTTCTTT. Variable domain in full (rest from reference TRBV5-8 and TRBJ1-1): EAGVTQSPTHLIKTRGQQATLRCSPISGHTSVYWYQQALGLGLQFLLWYDEGEERNRGNFPPRFSGRQFPNYSSELNVNALELEDSALYLCASSQQGNTEAFFGQGTRLTVV.

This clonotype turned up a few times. In DNA, the CDR3 is TGCAGTGCTAGCGACACTGAAGCTTTCTTT. Its protein is CSASDTEAFF. V and J are TRBV20-1 and TRBJ1-1, with D unresolved. The CDR3 extends over 10 amino acids. Trimming left V 3 bases short and J 3 bases short, with 2 bases between. Germline V CDR1 and CDR2: DFQATT, SNEGSKA (reference sequence).

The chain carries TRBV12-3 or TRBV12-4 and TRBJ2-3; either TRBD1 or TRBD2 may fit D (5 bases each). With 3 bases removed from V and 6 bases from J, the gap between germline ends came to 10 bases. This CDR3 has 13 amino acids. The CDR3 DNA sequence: TGTGCCAGCAGTTTTGGGGGAGAGGATACGCAGTATTTT. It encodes CASSFGGEDTQYF.

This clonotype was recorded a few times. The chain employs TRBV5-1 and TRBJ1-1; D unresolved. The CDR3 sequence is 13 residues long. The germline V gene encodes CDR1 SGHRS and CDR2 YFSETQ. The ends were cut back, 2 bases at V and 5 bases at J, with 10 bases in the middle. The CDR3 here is CASSFTGGTEAFF. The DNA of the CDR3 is TGCGCCAGCAGCTTCACGGGTGGTACTGAAGCTTTCTTT.

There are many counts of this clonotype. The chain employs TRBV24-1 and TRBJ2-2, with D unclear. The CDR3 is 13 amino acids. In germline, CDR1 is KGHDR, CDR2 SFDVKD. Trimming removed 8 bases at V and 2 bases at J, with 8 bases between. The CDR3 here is CATTHTNTGELFF. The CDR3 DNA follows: TGTGCCACCACCCATACCAACACCGGGGAGCTGTTTTTT.

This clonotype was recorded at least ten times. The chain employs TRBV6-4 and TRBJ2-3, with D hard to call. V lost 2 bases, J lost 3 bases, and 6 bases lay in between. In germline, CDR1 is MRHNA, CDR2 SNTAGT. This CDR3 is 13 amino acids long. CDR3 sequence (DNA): TGTGCCAGCAGTGACCAGGCGACAGATACGCAGTATTTT. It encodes CASSDQATDTQYF.

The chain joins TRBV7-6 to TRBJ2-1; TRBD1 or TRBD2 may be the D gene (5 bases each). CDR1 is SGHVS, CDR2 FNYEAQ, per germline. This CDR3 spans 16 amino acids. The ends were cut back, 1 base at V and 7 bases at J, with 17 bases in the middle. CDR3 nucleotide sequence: TGTGCCAGCAGCTTAGGGGTCCCGGGACGAGCAAATGAGCAGTTCTTC. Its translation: CASSLGVPGRANEQFF. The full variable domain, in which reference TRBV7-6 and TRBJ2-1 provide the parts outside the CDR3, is GAGVSQSPRYKVTKRGQDVALRCDPISGHVSLYWYRQALGQGPEFLTYFNYEAQQDKSGLPNDRFSAERPEGSISTLTIQRTEQRDSAMYRCASSLGVPGRANEQFFGPGTRLTVL.

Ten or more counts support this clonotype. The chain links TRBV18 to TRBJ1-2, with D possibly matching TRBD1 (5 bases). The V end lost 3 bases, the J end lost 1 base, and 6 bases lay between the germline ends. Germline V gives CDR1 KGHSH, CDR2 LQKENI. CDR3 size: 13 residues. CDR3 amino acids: CASSPTDNYGYTF. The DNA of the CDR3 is TGTGCCAGCTCACCGACAGATAACTATGGCTACACCTTC.

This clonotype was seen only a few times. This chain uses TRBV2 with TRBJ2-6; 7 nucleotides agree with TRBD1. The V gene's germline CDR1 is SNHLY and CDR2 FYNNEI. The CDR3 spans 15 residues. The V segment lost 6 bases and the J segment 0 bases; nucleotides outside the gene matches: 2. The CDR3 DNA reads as TGTGCCAGCAGGGGACAGTTCTCTGGGGCCAACGTCCTGACTTTC. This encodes CASRGQFSGANVLTF.

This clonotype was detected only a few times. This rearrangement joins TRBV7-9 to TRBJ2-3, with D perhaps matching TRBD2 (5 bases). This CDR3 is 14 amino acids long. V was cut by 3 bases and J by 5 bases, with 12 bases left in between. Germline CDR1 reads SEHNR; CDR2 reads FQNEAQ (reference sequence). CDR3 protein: CASSFNAGGDTQYF. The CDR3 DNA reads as TGTGCCAGCAGCTTTAACGCCGGAGGAGATACGCAGTATTTT.

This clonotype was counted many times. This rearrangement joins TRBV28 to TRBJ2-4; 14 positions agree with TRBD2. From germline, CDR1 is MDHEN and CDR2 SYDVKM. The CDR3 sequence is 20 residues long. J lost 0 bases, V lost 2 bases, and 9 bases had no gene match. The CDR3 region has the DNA TGTGCCAGCAGTTTAGGGCCGGGACTAGCGGGAGTCCTAGCCAAAAACATTCAGTACTTC. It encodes CASSLGPGLAGVLAKNIQYF.